The 23 T cell receptor beta chains listed next were all sequenced from one sample in a study of blood T cell repertoires in COVID-19. Clones were sequenced by immunoSEQ multiplex PCR, and TCRdb holds only the in-frame ones, with some missing. The table lists 100,000 to 150,000 clones, approximately 90% of them singletons. What was sequenced was peripheral blood. All receptors derive from a man in his sixties with COVID-19, enrolled during active disease.

The chain has TRBV28 and TRBJ2-5; possibly TRBD1 for D (6 bases). The CDR3 has 14 residues. Germline V gives CDR1 MDHEN, CDR2 SYDVKM. Between the trimmed V and J ends, which lost 5 bases and 1 base, there was a span of 11 bases. The CDR3 loop is CASSVDRRQETQYF. The CDR3 coding sequence is TGTGCCAGCAGTGTCGACAGGCGCCAAGAGACCCAGTACTTC.

The sample holds one count of this clone. The chain employs TRBV4-3 and TRBJ2-3; TRBD2 matches at 12 bases. This CDR3 has 17 residues. V lost 0 bases, J lost 5 bases, and 6 bases stayed unmatched. Per germline, CDR1 LGHNA and CDR2 YSLEER. The CDR3 DNA reads TGCGCCAGCAGCCAAGAGCCCCCGGGACTAGCGGGAGATACGCAGTATTTT. It encodes CASSQEPPGLAGDTQYF.

The J gene is TRBJ1-1, the V gene TRBV15; the match to TRBD1 covers 8 bases. The CDR3 has 14 residues. The germline gives CDR1 LNHNV, CDR2 YYDKDF (reference sequence). The V gene end was trimmed by 3 bases and the J gene end by 1 base; junction bases not matched to a gene: 1. The CDR3, as DNA: TGTGCCACCAGCAGGGACAGGGAGAACACTGAAGCTTTCTTT. It specifies CATSRDRENTEAFF.

This clone was seen only once. V is TRBV11-1 and J is TRBJ2-5, with 7 bases that match TRBD1. V was clipped by 5 bases and J by 4 bases; unmatched bases: 13. Germline V lookup: CDR1 SGHAT, CDR2 FQDESV (reference sequence). The CDR3 loop spans 16 amino acids. The CDR3 nucleotides are TGTGCCAGCAGCCTACACTCACAGGGGTTCGGAGAGACCCAGTACTTC. Its protein is CASSLHSQGFGETQYF.

The table lists this clone with a count of one. V is TRBV9 and J is TRBJ1-1; unclear D gene. The CDR3 is 15 amino acids. Germline loops: CDR1 SGDLS, CDR2 YYNGEE. Trimming removed 0 bases from V and 11 bases from J, with 20 bases in between. The CDR3 DNA reads as TGTGCCAGCAGCGTAGATGGGGTGGCGGGGTTGGGGGCTTTCTTT. Translated, it gives CASSVDGVAGLGAFF.

This chain joins TRBV30 and TRBJ1-1; 10 bases are shared with TRBD1. Germline CDR1 GTSNPN, CDR2 SVGIG (reference sequence). The CDR3 covers 13 residues. V trimming: 5 bases; J trimming: 5 bases; junction bases outside the gene matches: 5. CDR3 protein: CAWDRGPRTEAFF. For the CDR3, the DNA is TGTGCCTGGGACAGGGGGCCGAGGACTGAAGCTTTCTTT. Together with reference TRBV30 and TRBJ1-1, the CDR3 gives the full variable domain: SQTIHQWPATLVQPVGSPLSLECTVEGTSNPNLYWYRQAAGRGLQLLFYSVGIGQISSEVPQNLSASRPQDRQFILSSKKLLLSDSGFYLCAWDRGPRTEAFFGQGTRLTVV.

The rearrangement links TRBV28 to TRBJ1-2, with 7 bases lining up with TRBD1. V gave up 6 bases and J gave up 6 bases; unmatched junction bases: 7. CDR3 length: 13 residues. CDR1 and CDR2 from the germline V gene are MDHEN and SYDVKM. In DNA, the CDR3 is TGTGCCAGCAGCCAGACAGGGTTGGATGGCTACACCTTC. Translation gives CASSQTGLDGYTF.

The chain carries TRBV6-1 and TRBJ2-5, with D possibly being TRBD2 (6 bases). V was pared by 0 bases and J by 5 bases, with 13 bases between. The germline V gene has CDR1 MNHNS and CDR2 SASEGT. The CDR3 totals 15 residues. CDR3 loop: CASSEAEGTGETQYF. DNA of the CDR3: TGTGCCAGCAGTGAAGCGGAGGGGACGGGGGAGACCCAGTACTTC.

This chain connects TRBV10-2 to TRBJ2-7; D is perhaps TRBD2 (5 bases). Germline CDR1 is WSHSY and CDR2 is SAAADI. The V end lost 2 bases, the J end lost 6 bases, and 11 bases lay between the germline ends. The CDR3 covers 13 residues. The CDR3 region is CASSETSGGEQYF. CDR3 nucleotides: TGCGCCAGCAGTGAGACCTCAGGAGGCGAGCAGTACTTC.

The CDR3, as DNA: TGTGCCAGCAGCCCCGTCGGGACTGCTGGGGAGCAGTACTTC. As protein: CASSPVGTAGEQYF. This rearrangement joins TRBV7-2 to TRBJ2-7, with D possibly matching TRBD2 (6 bases). Trimming cost V 5 bases and J 7 bases, with 18 bases left between them. The length of the CDR3 is 14 residues. CDR1 and CDR2 from the germline V gene are SGHTA and FQGNSA.

This clone was observed a single time. The chain combines TRBV29-1 with TRBJ1-1; 9 nucleotides agree with TRBD1. With 7 bases clipped from V and 1 base from J, the junction kept 7 bases outside the gene matches. From germline, CDR1 is SQVTM and CDR2 ANQGSEA. CDR3 length: 14 residues. This CDR3 reads CSAQRTGANTEAFF. The CDR3 DNA sequence: TGCAGCGCCCAAAGGACAGGGGCGAACACTGAAGCTTTCTTT.

The V and J genes are TRBV19 and TRBJ1-1; possibly TRBD1 for D (5 bases). The germline CDR1 and CDR2 sequences are LNHDA and SQIVND (reference sequence). V was trimmed by 5 bases and J by 10 bases, leaving 14 bases between them. CDR3 length: 12 amino acids. In nucleotides, the CDR3 is TGTGCCAGTAGTCCGAGGGGAGGTAGAGCTTTCTTT. Translated: CASSPRGGRAFF.

The V gene is TRBV6-2 or TRBV6-3, the J gene TRBJ2-7, with 7 bases lining up with TRBD1. Trimming removed 5 bases from V and 3 bases from J; junction bases left unmatched: 7. Germline CDR1 and CDR2: MNHEY and SVGEGT. The CDR3 is 14 residues long. This CDR3 is CASSDPGTVYEQYF. The CDR3 coding sequence is TGTGCCAGCAGTGATCCCGGGACAGTCTACGAGCAGTACTTC.

This chain links TRBV2 with TRBJ1-2, with TRBD1 identical over 7 bases. The CDR3 is made up of 15 amino acids. The V segment lost 6 bases and the J segment 4 bases; nucleotides outside the gene matches: 11. The V gene's germline CDR1 is SNHLY and CDR2 FYNNEI. For the CDR3, the DNA is TGTGCCAGCAGCAACGACAGGGTGGTGTCCTATGGCTACACCTTC. Translation gives CASSNDRVVSYGYTF.

The chain couples TRBV7-3 to TRBJ2-7, with D possibly matching TRBD1 (6 bases). Trimming took 4 bases from V and 2 from J, leaving 12 bases between them. CDR3 size: 14 residues. Looked up from germline, CDR1 is SGHTA and CDR2 is FQGTGA. CDR3 in amino acids: CASSYKGTPYEQYF. The DNA for the CDR3 is TGTGCCAGCAGCTATAAAGGGACACCCTACGAGCAGTACTTC.

The chain uses TRBV6-5 and TRBJ1-2; TRBD1 aligns across 7 bases. Unmatched junction bases numbered 7, after V lost 6 bases and J lost 3 bases. The CDR3 is 14 amino acids. Looked up from germline, CDR1 is MNHEY and CDR2 is SVGAGI. CDR3 protein: CASRTGSKDYGYTF. Here the CDR3 DNA reads TGTGCCAGCAGGACAGGGTCAAAGGACTATGGCTACACCTTC.

This rearrangement joins TRBV7-9 to TRBJ2-2, with TRBD1 matching over 9 bases. The germline gives CDR1 SEHNR, CDR2 FQNEAQ (reference sequence). The CDR3 extends over 15 amino acids. V lost 5 bases and J lost 5; bases outside the gene matches: 6. The CDR3 region has the DNA TGTGCCAGCAGCAAGGGGACAGGGAGGACCGGGGAGCTGTTTTTT. Translated, it gives CASSKGTGRTGELFF.

This chain links TRBV6-5 with TRBJ2-7; 8 nucleotides agree with TRBD1. V gave up 10 bases and J gave up 3 bases; unmatched junction bases: 8. Germline V gene lookup returns CDR1 MNHEY and CDR2 SVGAGI. This CDR3 region has 13 residues. CDR3 coding DNA: TGTGCCACCACGGGACAGGCCGACTACGAGCAGTACTTC. Its translation: CATTGQADYEQYF.

This sequence joins TRBV28 and TRBJ1-5; 8 nucleotides agree with TRBD1. Unmatched junction bases numbered 5, after V lost 5 bases and J lost 5 bases. CDR1 is MDHEN and CDR2 is SYDVKM in the germline V gene. The CDR3 spans 14 residues. The CDR3 sequence: CASSGQGSYQPQHF. CDR3 in DNA: TGTGCCAGCAGTGGACAGGGATCCTATCAGCCCCAGCATTTT.

The chain has TRBV19 and TRBJ2-5; TRBD2 aligns across 11 bases. Germline V gene sequence: CDR1 LNHDA, CDR2 SQIVND (reference sequence). The ends lost 5 bases at V and 4 bases at J; junction bases unmatched: 6. The CDR3 extends over 15 amino acids. CDR3 residues: CASSGLAGGPETQYF. CDR3 nucleotides: TGTGCCAGTAGTGGACTAGCGGGCGGCCCAGAGACCCAGTACTTC.

This chain joins TRBV5-5 and TRBJ1-2; 7 bases align to TRBD1. The CDR3 sequence is 13 residues long. Germline CDR1 SGHKS, CDR2 YYEKEE (reference sequence). Trimming removed 4 bases from V and 5 bases from J; junction bases left unmatched: 5. The CDR3 region has the DNA TGTGCCAGCAGCCAGACAGGGAGGTATGGCTACACCTTC. Protein: CASSQTGRYGYTF.

The J gene is TRBJ2-7, the V gene TRBV5-1; 8 positions match TRBD1. This CDR3 region has 13 residues. The J segment lost 5 bases and the V segment lost 3 bases, leaving 4 bases of the junction unmatched. Germline CDR1 SGHRS, CDR2 YFSETQ. The CDR3 is CASSSDRGDEQYF. In nucleotides, the CDR3 is TGCGCCAGCAGCTCCGACAGGGGCGACGAGCAGTACTTC.

As regards this clone: At one boundary the junction diverges from the germline segment, which might be a read error. This chain links TRBV2 with TRBJ2-2; 7 positions agree with TRBD1. In germline, CDR1 is SNHLY, CDR2 FYNNEI. The CDR3 length is 16 residues. The CDR3 protein is CASTEDRVPYTGELFF. CDR3 DNA: TGTGCCAGCACTGAAGACAGGGTCCCTTACACCGGGGAGCTGTTTTTT.